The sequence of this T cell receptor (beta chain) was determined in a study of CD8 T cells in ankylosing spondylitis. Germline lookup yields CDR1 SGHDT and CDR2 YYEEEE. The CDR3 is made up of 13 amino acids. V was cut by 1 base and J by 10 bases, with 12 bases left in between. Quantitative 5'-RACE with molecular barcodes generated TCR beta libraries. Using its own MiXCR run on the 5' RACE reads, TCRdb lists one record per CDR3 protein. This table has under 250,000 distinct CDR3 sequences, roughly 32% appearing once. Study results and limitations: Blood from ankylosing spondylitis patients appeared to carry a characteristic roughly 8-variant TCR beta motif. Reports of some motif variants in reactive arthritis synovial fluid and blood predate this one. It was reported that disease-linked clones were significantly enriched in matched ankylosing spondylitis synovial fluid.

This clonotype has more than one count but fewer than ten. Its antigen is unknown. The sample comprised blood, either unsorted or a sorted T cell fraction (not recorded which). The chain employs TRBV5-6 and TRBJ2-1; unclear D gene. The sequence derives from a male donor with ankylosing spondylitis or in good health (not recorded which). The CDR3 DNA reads TGTGCCAGCAGCTTGTTACGGCTAGGAGAGCAGTTCTTC. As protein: CASSLLRLGEQFF.